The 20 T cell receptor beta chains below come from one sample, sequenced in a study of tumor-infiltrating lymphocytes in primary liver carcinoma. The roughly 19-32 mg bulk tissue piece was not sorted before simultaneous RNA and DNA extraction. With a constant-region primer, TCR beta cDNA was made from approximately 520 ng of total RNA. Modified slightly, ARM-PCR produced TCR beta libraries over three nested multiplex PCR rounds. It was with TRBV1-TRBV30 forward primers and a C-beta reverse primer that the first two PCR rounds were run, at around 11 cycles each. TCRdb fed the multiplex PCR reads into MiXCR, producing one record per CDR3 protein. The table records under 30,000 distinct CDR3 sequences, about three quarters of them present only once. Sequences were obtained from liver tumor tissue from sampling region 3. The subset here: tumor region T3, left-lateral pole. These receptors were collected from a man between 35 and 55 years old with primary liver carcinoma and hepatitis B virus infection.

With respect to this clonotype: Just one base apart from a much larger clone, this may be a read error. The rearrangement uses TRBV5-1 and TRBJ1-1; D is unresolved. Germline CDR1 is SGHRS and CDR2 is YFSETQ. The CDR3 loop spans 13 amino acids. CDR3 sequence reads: CASRLDGYTEAFF. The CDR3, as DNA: TGCGCCAGCAGATTGGATGGGTACACTGAAGCTTTCTTT.

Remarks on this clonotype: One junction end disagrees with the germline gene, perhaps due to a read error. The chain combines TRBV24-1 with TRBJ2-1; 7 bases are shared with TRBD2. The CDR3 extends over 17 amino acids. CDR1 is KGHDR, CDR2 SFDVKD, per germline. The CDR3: CTTSDLEGASGISEQFF. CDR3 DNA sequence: TGTACCACCAGTGATTTAGAAGGGGCTAGCGGAATAAGTGAGCAGTTCTTC.

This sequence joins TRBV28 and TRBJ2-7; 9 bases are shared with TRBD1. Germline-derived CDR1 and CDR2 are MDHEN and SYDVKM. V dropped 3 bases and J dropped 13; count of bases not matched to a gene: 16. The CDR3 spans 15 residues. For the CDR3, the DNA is TGTGCCAGCAGTTTGGGGGGACAGGGCTTCTCTGAGTACTACTTC. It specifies CASSLGGQGFSEYYF.

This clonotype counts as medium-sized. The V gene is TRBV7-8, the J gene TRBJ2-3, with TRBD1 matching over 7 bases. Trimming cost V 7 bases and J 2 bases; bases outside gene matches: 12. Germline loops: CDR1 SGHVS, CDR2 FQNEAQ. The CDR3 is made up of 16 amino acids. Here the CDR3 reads CASTLKGAQNTDTQYF. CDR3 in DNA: TGTGCCAGCACCCTCAAGGGGGCGCAGAACACAGATACGCAGTATTTT.

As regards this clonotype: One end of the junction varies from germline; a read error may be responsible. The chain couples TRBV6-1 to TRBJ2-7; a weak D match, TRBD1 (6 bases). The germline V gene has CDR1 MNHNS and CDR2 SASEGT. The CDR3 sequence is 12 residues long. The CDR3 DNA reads TGTGCCGGCAGTCAACAGGGATACGAGCAATACTTC. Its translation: CAGSQQGYEQYF.

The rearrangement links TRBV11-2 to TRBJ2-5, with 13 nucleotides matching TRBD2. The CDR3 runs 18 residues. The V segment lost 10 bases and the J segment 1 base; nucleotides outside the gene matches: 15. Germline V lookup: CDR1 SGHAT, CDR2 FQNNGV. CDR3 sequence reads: CAISNAVTSGRSQETQYF. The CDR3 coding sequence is TGTGCCATTAGTAACGCCGTGACTAGCGGGAGGTCCCAAGAGACCCAGTACTTC.

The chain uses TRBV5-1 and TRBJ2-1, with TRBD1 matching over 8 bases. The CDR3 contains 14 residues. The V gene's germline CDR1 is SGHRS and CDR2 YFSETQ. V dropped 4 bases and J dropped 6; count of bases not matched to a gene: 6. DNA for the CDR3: TGCGCCAGCAGCGATGGACAGGGTAGCAATGAGCAGTTCTTC. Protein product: CASSDGQGSNEQFF.

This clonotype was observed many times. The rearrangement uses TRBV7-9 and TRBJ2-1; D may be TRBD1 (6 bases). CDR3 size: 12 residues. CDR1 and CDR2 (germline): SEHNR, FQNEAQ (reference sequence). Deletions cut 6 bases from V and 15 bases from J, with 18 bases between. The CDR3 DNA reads TGTGCCAGCAGTTCTTACGGGACATTCCGGTTCTTC. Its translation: CASSSYGTFRFF. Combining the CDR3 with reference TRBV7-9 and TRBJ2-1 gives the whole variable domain DTGVSQNPRHKITKRGQNVTFRCDPISEHNRLYWYRQTLGQGPEFLTYFQNEAQLEKSRLLSDRFSAERPKGSFSTLEIQRTEQGDSAMYLCASSSYGTFRFFGPGTRLTVL.

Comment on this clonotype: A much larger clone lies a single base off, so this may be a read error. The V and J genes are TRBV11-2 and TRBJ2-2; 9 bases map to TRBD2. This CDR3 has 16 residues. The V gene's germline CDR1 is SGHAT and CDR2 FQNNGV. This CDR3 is CASSLVALAGTRELFF. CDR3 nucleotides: TGTGCCAGTAGCTTAGTGGCGCTAGCGGGAACCAGGGAGCTGTTTTTT. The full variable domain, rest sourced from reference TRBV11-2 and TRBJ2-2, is EAGVAQSPRYKIIEKRQSVAFWCNPISGHATLYWYQQILGQGPKLLIQFQNNGVVDDSQLPKDRFSAERLKGVDSTLKIQPAKLEDSAVYLCASSLVALAGTRELFFGEGSRLTVL.

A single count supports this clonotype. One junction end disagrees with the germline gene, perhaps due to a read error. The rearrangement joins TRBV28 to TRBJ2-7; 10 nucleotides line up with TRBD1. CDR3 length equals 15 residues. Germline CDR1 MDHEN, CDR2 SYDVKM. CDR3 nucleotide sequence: TGTGCCGGCAGTTTAGGGGGACAGGGGACCTACGAGCTGTACTTC. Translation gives CAGSLGGQGTYELYF.

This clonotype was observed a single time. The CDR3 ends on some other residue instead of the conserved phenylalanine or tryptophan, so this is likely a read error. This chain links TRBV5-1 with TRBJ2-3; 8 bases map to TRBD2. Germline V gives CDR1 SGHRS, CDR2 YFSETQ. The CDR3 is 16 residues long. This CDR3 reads CSRSLGAGDWGDTQYL. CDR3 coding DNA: TGCTCCAGGAGCTTGGGAGCGGGGGATTGGGGAGATACGCAGTATTTA.

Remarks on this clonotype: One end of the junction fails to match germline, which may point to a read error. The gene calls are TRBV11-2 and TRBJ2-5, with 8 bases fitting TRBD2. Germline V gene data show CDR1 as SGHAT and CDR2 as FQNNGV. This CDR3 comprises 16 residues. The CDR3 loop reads CARSQTPGGRKETQLF. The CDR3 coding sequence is TGTGCCAGGAGCCAAACTCCTGGCGGGAGGAAAGAGACCCAGTTGTTC.

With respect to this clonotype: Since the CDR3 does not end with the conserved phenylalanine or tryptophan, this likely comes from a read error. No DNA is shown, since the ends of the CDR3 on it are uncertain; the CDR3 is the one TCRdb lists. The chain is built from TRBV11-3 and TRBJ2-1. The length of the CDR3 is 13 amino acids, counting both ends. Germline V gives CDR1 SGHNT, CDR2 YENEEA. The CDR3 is CASSLMWDNEQFL.

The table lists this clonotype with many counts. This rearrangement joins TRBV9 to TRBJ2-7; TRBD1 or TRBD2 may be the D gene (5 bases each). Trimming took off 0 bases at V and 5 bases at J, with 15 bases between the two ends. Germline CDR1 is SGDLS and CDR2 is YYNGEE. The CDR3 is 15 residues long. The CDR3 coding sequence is TGTGCCAGCAGCGTAGTGGGGACGGACGCCCACGAGCAGTACTTC. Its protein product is CASSVVGTDAHEQYF. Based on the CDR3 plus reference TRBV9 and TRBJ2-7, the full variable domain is DSGVTQTPKHLITATGQRVTLRCSPRSGDLSVYWYQQSLDQGLQFLIQYYNGEERAKGNILERFSAQQFPDLHSELNLSSLELGDSALYFCASSVVGTDAHEQYFGPGTRLTVT.

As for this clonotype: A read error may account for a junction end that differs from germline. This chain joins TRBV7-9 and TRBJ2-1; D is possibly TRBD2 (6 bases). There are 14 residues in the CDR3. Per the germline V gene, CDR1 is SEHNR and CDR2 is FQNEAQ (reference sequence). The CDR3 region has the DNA TGTGTCAGCAGCTCTAAGCGGGCCTACAATGGGCAGTTCTTC. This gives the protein CVSSSKRAYNGQFF.

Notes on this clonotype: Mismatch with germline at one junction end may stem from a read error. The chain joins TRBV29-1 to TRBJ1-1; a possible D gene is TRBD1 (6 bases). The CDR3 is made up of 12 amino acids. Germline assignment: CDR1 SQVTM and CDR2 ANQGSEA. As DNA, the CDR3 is TGCGGCGTTGTGAGCACCAGGGGTGAAGCTTTCTTT. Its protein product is CGVVSTRGEAFF.

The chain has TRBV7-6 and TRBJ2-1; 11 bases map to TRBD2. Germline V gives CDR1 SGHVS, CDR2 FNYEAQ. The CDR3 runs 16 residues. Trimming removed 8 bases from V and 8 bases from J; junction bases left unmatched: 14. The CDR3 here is CASGRLAGGTIHEQFF. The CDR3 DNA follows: TGTGCCAGCGGCAGGTTAGCGGGAGGGACTATCCATGAGCAGTTCTTC.

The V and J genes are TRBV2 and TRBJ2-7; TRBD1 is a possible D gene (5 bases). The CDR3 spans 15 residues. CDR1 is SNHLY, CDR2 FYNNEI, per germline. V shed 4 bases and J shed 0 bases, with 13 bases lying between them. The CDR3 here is CASSGNRTVSYEQYF. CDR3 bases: TGTGCCAGCAGTGGTAACAGGACGGTCTCCTACGAGCAGTACTTC.

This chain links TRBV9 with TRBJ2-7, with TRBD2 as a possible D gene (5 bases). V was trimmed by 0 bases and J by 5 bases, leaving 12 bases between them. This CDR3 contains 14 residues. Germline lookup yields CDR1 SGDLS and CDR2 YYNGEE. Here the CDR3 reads CASSVGGILDEQYF. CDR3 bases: TGTGCCAGCAGCGTAGGAGGGATCCTGGACGAGCAGTACTTC. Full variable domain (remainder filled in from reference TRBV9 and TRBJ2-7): DSGVTQTPKHLITATGQRVTLRCSPRSGDLSVYWYQQSLDQGLQFLIQYYNGEERAKGNILERFSAQQFPDLHSELNLSSLELGDSALYFCASSVGGILDEQYFGPGTRLTVT.

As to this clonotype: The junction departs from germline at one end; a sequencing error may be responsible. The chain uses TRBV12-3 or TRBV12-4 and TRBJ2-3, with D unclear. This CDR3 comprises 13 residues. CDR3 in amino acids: CASSLRCGDTQYF. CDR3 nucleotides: TGTGCTAGCAGCTTACGGTGTGGGGATACGCAGTATTTT.